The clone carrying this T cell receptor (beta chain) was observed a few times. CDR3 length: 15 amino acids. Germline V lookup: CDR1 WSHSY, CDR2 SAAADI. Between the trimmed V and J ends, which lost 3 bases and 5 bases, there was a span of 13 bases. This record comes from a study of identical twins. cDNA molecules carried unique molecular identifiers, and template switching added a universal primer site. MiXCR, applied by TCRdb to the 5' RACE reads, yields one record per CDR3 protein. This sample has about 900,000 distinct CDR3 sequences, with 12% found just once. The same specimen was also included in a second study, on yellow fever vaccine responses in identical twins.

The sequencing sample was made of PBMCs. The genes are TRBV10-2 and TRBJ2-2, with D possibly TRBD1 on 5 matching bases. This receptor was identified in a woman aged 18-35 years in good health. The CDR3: CASSEGVDSTGELFF. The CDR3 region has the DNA TGCGCCAGCAGTGAAGGGGTGGATTCGACCGGGGAGCTGTTTTTT.